This is a list of T cell receptor beta chains from one sample in a study of Graves' ophthalmopathy and Graves' hyperthyroidism. TCRdb fed the multiplex PCR reads into MiXCR, producing one record per CDR3 protein. The table lists about 48,000 distinct CDR3 sequences, about 50% of them singletons. Input material: peripheral blood. These receptors were taken from an adult man with Graves' ophthalmopathy. CDR3s include the opening cysteine and the closing phenylalanine or tryptophan. A D gene is named only where the DNA matches it firmly. Some rows have no size entry. The others give once, few or many, or a class for an expanded clone.

- | many | TRBJ2-7 | TRBV30 | TGTGCCTGGAGAGCTGCCTACGAGCAGTACTTC | CAWRAAYEQYF
TRBD1 | - | TRBJ1-5 | TRBV19 | TGTGCCAGTAGTATCGGGACAGCGGGCCAGCCCCAGCATTTT | CASSIGTAGQPQHF
- | many | TRBJ2-4 | TRBV5-6 | TGTGCCAGCAGCTTCGGGGCCACAGCCAAAAACATTCAGTACTTC | CASSFGATAKNIQYF
TRBD1 | many | TRBJ2-2 | TRBV19 | TGTGCCAGTAGTATGACAGGGGCCACCGGGGAGCTGTTTTTT | CASSMTGATGELFF
TRBD1 | many | TRBJ1-2 | TRBV20-1 | TGCAGTGCTAAGCATTTGGGACAGGGTTGGGATGGCTACACCTTC | CSAKHLGQGWDGYTF
TRBD1 | few | TRBJ1-5 | TRBV7-9 | TGTGCCAGCAGCTCAGGACAGGGGGCTCAGCCCCAGCATTTT | CASSSGQGAQPQHF
- | - | TRBJ2-3 | TRBV7-2 | TGTGCCAGCAGCCCCATCCCGACAGATACGCAGTATTTT | CASSPIPTDTQYF
TRBD2 | once | TRBJ2-1 | TRBV14 | TGTGCCAGCAGCCGACTAGCGGGATGGGGTGAGCAGTTCTTC | CASSRLAGWGEQFF
- | - | TRBJ2-2 | TRBV20-1 | TGCAGTGCTAGAGATTCCACAGGGCGTGCGAACACCGGGGAGCTGTTTTTT | CSARDSTGRANTGELFF
- | - | TRBJ2-1 | TRBV19 | TGTGCCAGTACGGGGATACACAAAACGAGCAATGAGCAGTTCTTC | CASTGIHKTSNEQFF
- | many | TRBJ1-1 | TRBV20-1 | TGCAGTGCCCGAAAGGACATCAACACTGAAGCTTTCTTT | CSARKDINTEAFF
TRBD2 | many | TRBJ2-3 | TRBV15 | TGTGCCACCAGCGTCGGAGGGGTAGCGGGAGGCCCAGATACGCAGTATTTT | CATSVGGVAGGPDTQYF
TRBD1 | - | TRBJ2-7 | TRBV7-2 | TGTGCCAGCGGTCGTAGAGGGGACAGCTCCTACGAGCAGTACTTC | CASGRRGDSSYEQYF
- | few | TRBJ1-5 | TRBV5-6 | TGTGCCAGCAGCTTGCGTTCTAGGCAGGGGTATCAGCCCCAGCATTTT | CASSLRSRQGYQPQHF
- | - | TRBJ2-3 | TRBV7-7 | TGTGCTAGCAGCTTATCCCGGACAGATACGCAGTATTTT | CASSLSRTDTQYF
- | few | TRBJ1-2 | TRBV20-1 | TGCAGTGCTAGGCCCAGCCTGTGGGATGGCTACACCTTC | CSARPSLWDGYTF
TRBD1 | medium-sized | TRBJ1-4 | TRBV10-2 | TGCGCCAGCAGTGAGTCTCAGGGGGGAAAACTGTTTTTT | CASSESQGGKLFF